The 2 T cell receptor beta chains reported below all come from one sample, sequenced in a study of blood T cells in healthy people across ages. Using a J-beta primer mix together with a sample-barcoded 5' primer, a second PCR was run for about 6 to 12 cycles. TCRdb itself ran the 5' RACE reads through MiXCR, one entry per CDR3 protein. This table has roughly 680,000 distinct CDR3 sequences, over 40% appearing once. The sequenced sample consisted of blood. The receptors stem from a woman of 80 years or more in good health.

This clonotype came up many times. This chain uses TRBV20-1 with TRBJ2-3; D might be TRBD2 (6 bases). Germline values: CDR1 DFQATT, CDR2 SNEGSKA (reference sequence). The CDR3 contains 12 residues. Trimming removed 3 bases from V and 4 bases from J, with 8 bases in between. CDR3 region: CSARGGADTQYF. CDR3 bases: TGCAGTGCTAGGGGAGGTGCAGATACGCAGTATTTT.

Only a few counts were recorded for this clonotype. V and J are TRBV19 and TRBJ2-5; TRBD1 matches at 8 bases. This CDR3 has 15 amino acids. J lost 6 bases, V lost 6 bases, and 12 bases had no gene match. Germline values: CDR1 LNHDA, CDR2 SQIVND (reference sequence). This chain's CDR3 is CASSLSADRGQTQYF. CDR3 bases: TGTGCCAGTAGCCTCTCGGCAGACAGGGGACAGACCCAGTACTTC.